Presented here are 29 T cell receptor beta chains from one specimen sequenced in a study of stem cell transplantation in POMP-related autoinflammatory disease (dated by TCRdb to the early 2020s). Libraries were prepared through the immunoSEQ multiplex PCR assay. Entries here come from immuneACCESS through TCRdb and include only in-frame sequences with V and J called. Some clones fail to appear in such tables; in the studies checked, an unresolved V gene covers under half of the shortfall, and the cause of the remainder is unknown. Here the sample has 590 or so clones; roughly 87% occur a single time. Roughly a tenth of the sample rests with the top ten. Sequenced input: CD4+ follicular helper T cells (Tfh) from PBMCs. The cell subset or site label, read with the paper, signifies: T follicular helper cells. The source is a human donor in good health.

The V call is TRBV11-2, the J call TRBJ1-2, with unresolved D. Trimming pared 0 bases from V and 5 bases from J, leaving 13 bases between. This CDR3 is built from 15 residues. Germline loops: CDR1 SGHAT, CDR2 FQNNGV. The CDR3 nucleotides are TGTGCCAGCAGCTTAGAGCCAGGCCAAACTTATGGCTACACCTTC. It encodes CASSLEPGQTYGYTF. Filled out from reference TRBV11-2 and TRBJ1-2, the complete variable domain reads EAGVAQSPRYKIIEKRQSVAFWCNPISGHATLYWYQQILGQGPKLLIQFQNNGVVDDSQLPKDRFSAERLKGVDSTLKIQPAKLEDSAVYLCASSLEPGQTYGYTFGSGTRLTVV.

This chain joins TRBV21-1 and TRBJ2-5; the DNA was not used to check the table's D call, TRBD1. TRBV21-1 is termed a pseudogene. This CDR3 is built from 14 residues. The CDR3 DNA reads TGTGCCAGCAGCATCCCGGGACACTGCGAGACCCAGTACTTC. The encoded protein is CASSIPGHCETQYF.

The J gene is TRBJ1-2, the V gene TRBV27; possible D gene TRBD1, 6 bases. The germline gives CDR1 MNHEY, CDR2 SMNVEV (reference sequence). Trimming left V 6 bases short and J 7 bases short, with 18 bases between. This CDR3 has 14 residues. The DNA for the CDR3 is TGTGCCAGCAGGGGGGCGGGGGCAATGGGTGGCTACACCTTC. Its translation is CASRGAGAMGGYTF.

The V call is TRBV10-3, the J call TRBJ2-5; D gene uncertain. The J call is in doubt because the DNA end fits TRBJ2-7 better. The CDR3 runs 14 residues. CDR1 and CDR2 (germline): ENHRY, SYGVKD. The CDR3 spells CAISVTPGSYEQYF. The CDR3 bases are TGTGCCATCAGTGTGACCCCGGGCTCCTACGAGCAGTACTTC.

The rearrangement joins TRBV9 to TRBJ2-7, with 8 bases matching TRBD1. Losses at the gene ends were 0 bases for V and 3 bases for J; bases not matched to a gene: 2. Germline V gene data show CDR1 as SGDLS and CDR2 as YYNGEE. The CDR3 length is 14 residues. The CDR3 loop is CASSVAGQGYEQYF. In DNA, the CDR3 is TGTGCCAGCAGCGTAGCAGGACAGGGCTACGAGCAGTACTTC.

The chain recombines TRBV19 with TRBJ1-1, with TRBD1 identical over 7 bases. The CDR3 length is 12 residues. Trimming cost V 8 bases and J 4 bases; bases outside gene matches: 4. Germline values: CDR1 LNHDA, CDR2 SQIVND (reference sequence). The CDR3 is CASGQVGTEAFF. The CDR3 nucleotides read TGTGCCAGTGGACAGGTGGGCACTGAAGCTTTCTTT.

The chain has TRBV5-1 and TRBJ2-1; no reliable D call. The V and J ends lost 4 bases and 5 bases respectively, with 7 bases between them. CDR1 SGHRS and CDR2 YFSETQ come from the germline V gene. The CDR3 spans 12 residues. CDR3 protein: CASSRTNNEQFF. CDR3 coding DNA: TGCGCCAGCAGCAGGACCAACAATGAGCAGTTCTTC.

This clone is a singleton in its sample. The rearrangement joins TRBV13 to TRBJ1-1, with 7 bases fitting TRBD1. Germline loops: CDR1 PRHDT, CDR2 FYEKMQ (reference sequence). The CDR3 contains 13 residues. Trimming at V came to 2 bases and at J to 11 bases, leaving 8 bases not matched to a gene. The CDR3 coding sequence is TGTGCCAGCAGCTTACCCCGGGACAGTCAGGCTTTCTTT. The encoded protein is CASSLPRDSQAFF. Full variable domain (rest looked up from reference TRBV13 and TRBJ1-1): AAGVIQSPRHLIKEKRETATLKCYPIPRHDTVYWYQQGPGQDPQFLISFYEKMQSDKGSIPDRFSAQQFSDYHSELNMSSLELGDSALYFCASSLPRDSQAFFGQGTRLTVV.

The chain recombines TRBV6-5 with TRBJ2-3; 11 nucleotides agree with TRBD2. CDR1 MNHEY and CDR2 SVGAGI come from the germline V gene. There are 15 residues in the CDR3. With V trimmed by 6 bases and J by 0 bases, 2 bases remained unmatched. The CDR3 nucleotides read TGTGCCAGCAGGAGGACTAGCGGGAGCACAGATACGCAGTATTTT. Its protein product is CASRRTSGSTDTQYF.

The V gene is TRBV10-3, the J gene TRBJ2-1; TRBD2 agrees at 8 bases. The junction had 7 bases not matched to a gene; V was cut back by 0 bases and J by 9 bases. The CDR3 is 15 residues long. Per the germline V gene, CDR1 is ENHRY and CDR2 is SYGVKD. The CDR3: CAISESNGGAGEQFF. The DNA of the CDR3 is TGTGCCATCAGTGAGTCGAACGGGGGGGCCGGTGAGCAGTTCTTC.

V gene TRBV7-3 combines with J gene TRBJ1-6; no clear D. Trimming pared 2 bases from V and 3 bases from J, leaving 5 bases between. Germline loops: CDR1 SGHTA, CDR2 FQGTGA. The CDR3 has 14 residues. CDR3 region: CASSLYSYNSPLHF. The DNA for the CDR3 is TGTGCCAGCAGCTTATACAGCTATAATTCACCCCTCCACTTT.

The rearrangement links TRBV28 to TRBJ1-5; a weak D match, TRBD1 (5 bases). This CDR3 contains 14 residues. Trimming removed 3 bases at V and 6 bases at J, with 12 bases between. Per germline, CDR1 MDHEN and CDR2 SYDVKM. CDR3 nucleotides: TGTGCCAGCAGTTTCGGGGGGTCCCCTCAGCCCCAGCATTTT. Its translation: CASSFGGSPQPQHF.

J is TRBJ1-6 and V is TRBV5-5; possible D gene TRBD1, 6 bases. Germline V gene sequence: CDR1 SGHKS, CDR2 YYEKEE (reference sequence). This CDR3 contains 16 residues. Trimming shortened V by 4 bases and J by 0 bases, and 11 bases separated the two germline ends. The CDR3 protein is CASSLTGSSYNSPLHF. The CDR3 DNA follows: TGTGCCAGCAGCCTTACAGGGTCCTCCTATAATTCACCCCTCCACTTT.

V and J are TRBV28 and TRBJ2-2, with D uncertain. Per the germline V gene, CDR1 is MDHEN and CDR2 is SYDVKM. Trimming pared 2 bases from V and 7 bases from J, leaving 5 bases between. This CDR3 has 12 residues. CDR3 DNA sequence: TGTGCCAGCAGTTTAGGGGACGGGGAGCTGTTTTTT. It is translated as CASSLGDGELFF.

The J gene is TRBJ2-5, the V gene TRBV10-3; 8 bases agree with TRBD1. V trimming: 8 bases; J trimming: 4 bases; junction bases outside the gene matches: 6. Germline V lookup: CDR1 ENHRY, CDR2 SYGVKD. The CDR3 length is 13 residues. In DNA form, the CDR3 reads TGTGCCATCGGGCCAGGGGGCCGAGAGACCCAGTACTTC. Residues: CAIGPGGRETQYF.

This sequence joins TRBV9 and TRBJ2-5, with 15 nucleotides matching TRBD2. The CDR3 spans 15 residues. CDR1 SGDLS and CDR2 YYNGEE come from the germline V gene. V lost 0 bases to trimming and J lost 7 bases; unmatched junction nucleotides: 1. This chain's CDR3 is CASSVGTSGGVTQYF. In nucleotides, the CDR3 is TGTGCCAGCAGCGTAGGGACTAGCGGGGGGGTGACCCAGTACTTC. The variable domain in full, completed from reference TRBV9 and TRBJ2-5, reads DSGVTQTPKHLITATGQRVTLRCSPRSGDLSVYWYQQSLDQGLQFLIQYYNGEERAKGNILERFSAQQFPDLHSELNLSSLELGDSALYFCASSVGTSGGVTQYFGPGTRLLVL.

The rearrangement links TRBV2 to TRBJ1-1; D is possibly TRBD1 (5 bases). The ends were cut back, 4 bases at V and 8 bases at J, with 17 bases in the middle. The length of the CDR3 is 14 residues. Germline V lookup: CDR1 SNHLY, CDR2 FYNNEI. This CDR3 is CASSATGGRDEAFF. The CDR3 coding sequence is TGTGCCAGCAGTGCTACCGGAGGCCGGGACGAAGCTTTCTTT.

This clone is a singleton in its sample. This chain joins TRBV6-1 and TRBJ2-3, with D unresolved. The germline V gene has CDR1 MNHNS and CDR2 SASEGT. V was pared by 6 bases and J by 0 bases, with 7 bases between. The CDR3 consists of 13 residues. CDR3 residues: CASRAISTDTQYF. The CDR3 DNA reads TGTGCCAGCAGAGCTATTAGCACAGATACGCAGTATTTT.

The J gene is TRBJ2-7, the V gene TRBV10-3; D gene unclear. This CDR3 is 14 amino acids long. The V end lost 4 bases, the J end lost 0 bases, and 10 bases lay between the germline ends. Germline loops: CDR1 ENHRY, CDR2 SYGVKD. The DNA for the CDR3 is TGTGCCATCAGTGTGACCCCGGGCTCCTACGAGCAGTACTTC. Amino acid sequence: CAISVTPGSYEQYF.

J is TRBJ1-5 and V is TRBV7-2; 7 bases align to TRBD1. V was clipped by 1 base and J by 11 bases; unmatched bases: 8. Germline-derived CDR1 and CDR2 are SGHTA and FQGNSA. This CDR3 has 14 residues. The CDR3 DNA sequence: TGTGCCAGCAGCTTAGGGACAGGATCTAGGGCCCAGCATTTT. Residues: CASSLGTGSRAQHF.

The chain carries TRBV9 and TRBJ1-2; TRBD1 might be the D (6 bases). V was shortened by 4 bases and J by 4 bases, with 17 bases between the two germline ends. The CDR3 is made up of 15 amino acids. CDR1 and CDR2 from the germline V gene are SGDLS and YYNGEE. CDR3: CASSSRQQGFYGYTF. The CDR3 DNA is TGTGCCAGCAGCTCCCGTCAACAGGGCTTCTATGGCTACACCTTC.

The chain recombines TRBV6-4 with TRBJ1-5; D unresolved. The germline V gene has CDR1 MRHNA and CDR2 SNTAGT. V lost 10 bases, J lost 2 bases, and 15 bases lay in between. CDR3 length equals 14 residues. CDR3 sequence (DNA): TGTGCCATCCCCAGGCCGCGGCGCAATCAGCCCCAGCATTTT. Translating it yields CAIPRPRRNQPQHF.

The chain recombines TRBV6-1 with TRBJ1-2; D possibly corresponds to TRBD1 (5 bases). There are 14 residues in the CDR3. Germline assignment: CDR1 MNHNS and CDR2 SASEGT. The germline V and J ends were trimmed by 6 bases and 7 bases, with 18 bases remaining between them. CDR3 residues: CASRASGQGGGYTF. As DNA, the CDR3 is TGTGCCAGCAGGGCTAGTGGGCAGGGAGGTGGCTACACCTTC.

The chain couples TRBV5-4 to TRBJ2-1, with D possibly matching TRBD1 (6 bases). The CDR3 has 14 amino acids. In germline, CDR1 is SGHNT, CDR2 YYREEE (reference sequence). V was trimmed by 0 bases and J by 5 bases, leaving 9 bases between them. The CDR3, as DNA: TGTGCCAGCAGCTTGGGGGGGCAGAACAATGAGCAGTTCTTC. This encodes CASSLGGQNNEQFF.

The J gene is TRBJ1-5, the V gene TRBV5-4, with TRBD1 matching 12 bases. V shed 4 bases, J shed 9 bases, and the junction held 14 bases outside the gene matches. The CDR3 runs 17 residues. Germline loops: CDR1 SGHNT, CDR2 YYREEE (reference sequence). This CDR3 is CASSAGQGATRLGPQHF. In DNA form, the CDR3 reads TGTGCCAGCAGCGCGGGACAGGGGGCTACACGCCTGGGGCCCCAGCATTTT.

The chain is built from TRBV4-1 and TRBJ2-6, with TRBD2 identical over 11 bases. Germline V gives CDR1 MGHRA, CDR2 YSYEKL. CDR3 length: 18 amino acids. Germline trimming cut 5 bases from V and 0 bases from J; bases unmatched to any gene: 6. Written as DNA, the CDR3 is TGCGCCAGCAGCTCGGGACTAGCGGTACGCTCTGGGGCCAACGTCCTGACTTTC. Its translation: CASSSGLAVRSGANVLTF.

This sequence joins TRBV5-4 and TRBJ2-2; D could derive from TRBD1 or TRBD2 (5 bases each). Germline assignment: CDR1 SGHNT and CDR2 YYREEE (reference sequence). V gave up 3 bases and J gave up 4 bases, with 13 bases separating them. CDR3 length: 15 residues. CDR3 loop: CASSWGRETTGELFF. The CDR3, as DNA: TGTGCCAGCAGCTGGGGACGGGAAACCACCGGGGAGCTGTTTTTT.

The V and J genes are TRBV5-4 and TRBJ2-5; D gene uncertain. Germline V gene lookup returns CDR1 SGHNT and CDR2 YYREEE (reference sequence). Between the trimmed V and J ends, which lost 4 bases and 3 bases, there was a span of 10 bases. This CDR3 is 13 amino acids long. Written as DNA, the CDR3 is TGTGCCAGCAGCCAATGGACCAAAGAGACCCAGTACTTC. Its translation: CASSQWTKETQYF.

The chain is built from TRBV6-5 and TRBJ1-3; TRBD1 agrees at 7 bases. CDR3 size: 15 residues. Germline CDR1 is MNHEY and CDR2 is SVGAGI. V was clipped by 7 bases and J by 2 bases; unmatched bases: 8. This chain's CDR3 is CASTINQGAGNTIYF. In nucleotides, the CDR3 is TGTGCCAGCACTATAAATCAGGGGGCTGGAAACACCATATATTTT.